This T cell receptor (beta chain) was captured in a study of human T cells and chemical hapten exposure. Study results and caveats: TCRs above 1 in 1000 frequency stayed constant with DPC sensitization.

In TCRdb, the RACE reads were re-called with MiXCR into one record per CDR3 protein. Found here are roughly 100,000 distinct CDR3 sequences, about 34% of them singletons; the top ten hold about 2.7%. Regarding time point: patch test 3, about 24 weeks after DPC sensitization. Treatment given: therapeutic diphenylcyclopropenone sensitization with weekly scalp DPC. This clonotype was counted a few times. As yet, its antigen is unknown. The receptor's source is a man between 40 and 49 years old with alopecia areata. Some clones in this sample may be carry-over from other donors' samples. The sequenced sample was whole blood, obtained in connection with sensitization to the hapten diphenylcyclopropenone (DPC).

The CDR3 DNA reads TGTGCCAGTTCGACGACCCATAAGGATCCGTATTTT. The encoded protein is CASSTTHKDPYF. V gene TRBV18 combines with J gene TRBJ2-3; D ambiguous. CDR3 length: 12 residues. V was shortened by 9 bases and J by 14 bases, with 21 bases between the two germline ends. The germline V gene encodes CDR1 KGHSH and CDR2 LQKENI.